The 3 T cell receptor beta chains given below trace back to one sample, sequenced in a study of T cell responses to AZD1222 COVID-19 vaccine. Assay: immunoSEQ multiplex PCR; the TCRdb copy retains only in-frame clones and omits some. The sample contains under 140,000 clones, 80% to 90% of which appear only once. The sample here was peripheral blood, taken 28 days after the second AZD1222 dose. The receptor set was obtained from an adult who received the AZD1222 COVID-19 vaccine.

V usage is TRBV18 and J usage is TRBJ1-2; possible D gene TRBD1, 6 bases. V was pared by 2 bases and J by 7 bases, with 11 bases between. CDR3 size: 13 residues. The germline V gene has CDR1 KGHSH and CDR2 LQKENI. Written as DNA, the CDR3 is TGTGCCAGCTCACCAGGGGGCGCAGGTGGCTACACCTTC. It codes for CASSPGGAGGYTF.

This clone occurred a few times. V usage is TRBV6-5 and J usage is TRBJ2-7, with 9 positions matching TRBD1. CDR3 length: 16 residues. CDR1 is MNHEY and CDR2 is SVGAGI in the germline V gene. After removal of 2 bases from V and 5 bases from J, the junction contained 10 bases not matched to a gene. CDR3 sequence reads: CASSYGPGTGFHEQYF. The CDR3 bases are TGTGCCAGCAGTTACGGGCCCGGGACAGGGTTCCACGAGCAGTACTTC.

The chain recombines TRBV6-5 with TRBJ2-5; TRBD2 agrees at 10 bases. The CDR3 has 13 amino acids. Per germline, CDR1 MNHEY and CDR2 SVGAGI. The V and J ends lost 4 bases and 5 bases, in that order; junction bases with no gene match: 1. The CDR3 reads CASSWTSGETQYF. The CDR3 DNA follows: TGTGCCAGCAGTTGGACTAGCGGCGAGACCCAGTACTTC.